The clone carrying this T cell receptor beta chain was found once. Its antigen remains unknown. The CDR3 consists of 14 residues. Losses at the gene ends were 6 bases for V and 4 bases for J; bases not matched to a gene: 6. CDR1 is MNHEY, CDR2 SVGAGI, per germline. This record comes from a study of T-cell memory formation after mild COVID-19. Study in general: TCR clusters largely stayed donor specific.

TCRdb independently ran MiXCR on the 5' RACE reads; one entry per CDR3 protein. The sample yields under 300,000 distinct CDR3 sequences, approximately 9% seen once. Study observations and caveats: Among clones contracting day 15 to 85, CD4/CD8 was balanced, whereas later expanders leaned CD4+. Researchers found some responding clones in pre-infection memory, a sign that cross-reactive memory joined. Shrinking CD4+ clones were chiefly CM and EM; CD8+ ones were chiefly EMRA.

The specimen sequenced was PBMCs or a T cell subset sorted from them (not recorded which). The J gene is TRBJ2-5, the V gene TRBV6-5, with 9 bases that match TRBD1. The TCR was taken from a man between 18 and 29 years old who had mild COVID-19 (a few samples of this study predate the infection). Cell type and time point are not known. The CDR3 protein is CASSLTGQGETQYF. The CDR3 nucleotides read TGTGCCAGCAGCCTTACGGGACAGGGAGAGACCCAGTACTTC.